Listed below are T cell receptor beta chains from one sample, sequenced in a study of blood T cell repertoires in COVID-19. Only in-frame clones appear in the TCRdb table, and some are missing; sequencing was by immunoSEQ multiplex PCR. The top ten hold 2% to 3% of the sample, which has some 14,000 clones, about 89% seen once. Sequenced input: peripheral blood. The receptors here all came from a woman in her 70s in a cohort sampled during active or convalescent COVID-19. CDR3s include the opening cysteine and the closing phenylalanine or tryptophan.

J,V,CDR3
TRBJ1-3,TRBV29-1,CSVRDRGPGNTIYF
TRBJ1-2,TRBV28,CASSLQVANYGYTF
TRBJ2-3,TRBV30,CAWRPSGGLNTQYF
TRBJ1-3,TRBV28,CASSITGSGNTIYF
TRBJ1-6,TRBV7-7,CASSYGTDNSSYNSPLHF
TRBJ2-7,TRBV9,CASSVAAGGSYEQYF
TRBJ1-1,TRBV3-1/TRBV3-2,CASSQVSGGAYTEAFF
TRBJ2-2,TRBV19,CASSTGGRGTGELFF
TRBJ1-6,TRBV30,CAWSVLRARNSPLHF
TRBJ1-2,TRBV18,CASSPLGGEPLRGYTF
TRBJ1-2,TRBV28,CAIRRDPTDGYTF
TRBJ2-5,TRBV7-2,CASSLVGTTQYF
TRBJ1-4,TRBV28,CASSSFGGEKLFF
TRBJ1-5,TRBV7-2,CASSLRWTGGAGNQPQHF
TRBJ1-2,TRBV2,CASEREGGYGYTF
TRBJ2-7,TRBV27,CASSRGDRGQYEQYF